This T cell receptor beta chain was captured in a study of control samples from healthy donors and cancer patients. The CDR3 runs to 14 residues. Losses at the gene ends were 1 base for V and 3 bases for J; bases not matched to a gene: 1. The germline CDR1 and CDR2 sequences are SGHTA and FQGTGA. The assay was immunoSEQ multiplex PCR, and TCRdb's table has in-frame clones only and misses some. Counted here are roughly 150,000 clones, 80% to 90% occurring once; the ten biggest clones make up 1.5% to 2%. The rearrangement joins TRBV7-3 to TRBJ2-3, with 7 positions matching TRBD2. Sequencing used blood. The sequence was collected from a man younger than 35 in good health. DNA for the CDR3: TGTGCCAGCAGCTTAATCGGGGGGACAGATACGCAGTATTTT. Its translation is CASSLIGGTDTQYF. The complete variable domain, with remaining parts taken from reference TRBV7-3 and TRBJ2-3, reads GAGVSQTPSNKVTEKGKYVELRCDPISGHTALYWYRQSLGQGPEFLIYFQGTGAADDSGLPNDRFFAVRPEGSVSTLKIQRTERGDSAVYLCASSLIGGTDTQYFGPGTRLTVL.